This T cell receptor (beta chain) was profiled in a study of blood T cells in healthy people across ages. Findings of the study overall: Fewer expanded clones and more diversity marked long-lived versus aged donors. In the absence of known donor CMV status, changes in expanded clonotypes were possibly confounded.

For the second PCR, which ran for about 6 to 11 cycles, a sample-barcoded 5' primer and a J-beta primer mix were used. TCRdb passed the 5' RACE reads through MiXCR, listing each CDR3 protein once. The sample yields around 1,900,000 distinct CDR3 sequences, 35% to 50% seen once. Peripheral blood from each donor was collected in a volume of approximately 9.2 milliliters. Comments on this clonotype: Antigen: not known.

The CDR3 sequence is 20 residues long. The germline CDR1 and CDR2 sequences are SGHVS and FQNEAQ. V lost 5 bases, J lost 5 bases, and 33 bases lay in between. The chain has TRBV7-8 and TRBJ1-2, with D maybe TRBD1 (5 bases). The sequenced sample was blood. This TCR was recovered from a human donor in good health. In DNA, the CDR3 is TGTGCCAGCAGCCCCCCTGTTCCCGGCGACAGCGATCCCGCTGGGTATGGCTACACCTTC. Its translation: CASSPPVPGDSDPAGYGYTF.